The clone carrying this TCR beta chain was recorded at least ten times. CDR3 length: 15 amino acids. Trimming removed 8 bases from V and 1 base from J, with 17 bases in between. Using RNA transcripts as the source, TCR beta CDR3 regions were amplified. TCR CDR3 underwent first-round RT-PCR with the HTBI primer set. TCRdb processed the multiplex PCR reads anew with MiXCR; each CDR3 protein has one entry. This sample carries approximately 640,000 distinct CDR3 sequences, about 16% of them seen once, and the ten largest clones take 3.8%. These data are taken from a study of T cells in Graves' hyperthyroidism and ophthalmopathy.

Material for sequencing was blood. The TCR comes from a woman between 25 and 40 years old with Graves' hyperthyroidism. The chain is built from TRBV12-3 or TRBV12-4 and TRBJ1-1; D may be TRBD1 (6 bases). Here the CDR3 reads CASGLSGHQNTEAFF. The CDR3 DNA follows: TGTGCCAGCGGATTATCGGGACATCAGAACACTGAAGCTTTCTTT.